The sequence of this T cell receptor beta chain was determined in a study of shared T cell receptors in the human thymus. Sequencing was performed with immunoSEQ multiplex PCR; in TCRdb, only in-frame clones are kept and a portion is missing. The sample shows about 660,000 clones, over 75% of them seen only once. The CDR3 sequence is 15 residues long. V was clipped by 0 bases and J by 1 base, with 12 bases between them. Germline CDR1 reads GTSNPN; CDR2 reads SVGIG (reference sequence). The same data also contributed to another study, on human thymus T cells. According to that study: Gene usage (both V and J) appeared biased in thymic and blood repertoires. Thymic repertoires overlap heavily among unrelated individuals, related research has reported.

Sequencing was done on a sample of thymocytes. The rearrangement uses TRBV30 and TRBJ1-2; no definite D call. The sequence came from a boy younger than two with a congenital heart defect. CDR3 DNA: TGTGCCTGGAGTGTTGGTCAGAAAAGTAACTATGGCTACACCTTC. This translates into CAWSVGQKSNYGYTF.